This T cell receptor beta chain was sequenced during a study of T cell responses to AZD1222 COVID-19 vaccine. TCRdb's copy holds only in-frame clones and misses some; the assay was immunoSEQ multiplex PCR. Of 140,000 or so clones in the sample, roughly 90% were seen once. V lost 3 bases and J 4 bases, leaving 7 bases between the germline ends. From germline, CDR1 is SGHRS and CDR2 YFSETQ. CDR3 length: 12 amino acids. The study, taken as a whole, reports: Repertoire sampling happened only post peak T cell response. At 160-218 and 743-854, vaccine-associated CD4 TCRs were dominant, and they spanned spike. Per reports, nearly half of all spike-specific TCRs target regions that are unmutated in variants. Baseline testing showed seropositivity in only a handful of AZD1222 recipients.

With regard to this clone: Its antigen remains unknown.

Sample: peripheral blood, taken 28 days after the second dose of the MenACWY control vaccine. The clonotype was recovered from an adult who received the MenACWY meningococcal vaccine as a control. The V and J genes are TRBV5-1 and TRBJ1-1, with D tentatively TRBD1 (6 bases). The CDR3 nucleotides are TGCGCCAGCAGCTCACAGGGCACTGAAGCTTTCTTT. Its protein product is CASSSQGTEAFF.